This T cell receptor (beta chain) was identified in a study of blood T cell repertoires in COVID-19. Turning to the study itself: The United States, Italy and Spain were the sources of the acute and convalescent COVID-19 samples. PBMCs, B-cell-depleted T cells, or T cells were the source of the cDNA or gDNA that made up the material.

As handled by the study authors: Reference gene primer amplification in the assay estimated nucleated cell counts. The protocol was immunoSEQ multiplex PCR, while the TCRdb copy is restricted to in-frame clones and leaves out a portion. For V, J and clone size, that table is used; D and trimming come from the DNA. Seen here are approximately 24,000 clones, approximately 92% observed once, and the top ten hold around 2.1%. The CDR3 consists of 15 residues. The ends lost 4 bases at V and 4 bases at J; junction bases unmatched: 6. Germline lookup yields CDR1 MDHEN and CDR2 SYDVKM. The V gene is TRBV28, the J gene TRBJ2-3; 9 nucleotides match TRBD1. The TCR comes from a human donor in a cohort sampled during active COVID-19. Source material: peripheral blood. CDR3 loop: CASSYRGHGSDTQYF. The CDR3 nucleotides are TGTGCCAGCAGTTACAGGGGGCATGGGTCAGATACGCAGTATTTT.